The 8 T cell receptor beta chains reported below all come from one sample, sequenced in a study of shared clonotypes between healthy human individuals. TCRdb's table, derived via immunoSEQ multiplex PCR, lists solely in-frame clones and lacks some. The sample records roughly 2.5 million clones, over 85% being singletons. The sequenced sample consisted of naive CD4+ T cells sorted from blood. This sample's subset: CD45RA+ positively selected. These TCRs come from a man aged 18 to 35 in good health.

The rearrangement uses TRBV4-2 and TRBJ2-7, with 7 bases identical to TRBD2. Losses at the gene ends were 0 bases for V and 2 bases for J; bases not matched to a gene: 4. The CDR3 consists of 15 residues. Germline V lookup: CDR1 LGHNA, CDR2 YNFKEQ. In DNA, the CDR3 is TGTGCCAGCAGCCAAGATCTGGCGGGAGCCTACGAGCAGTACTTC. The encoded protein is CASSQDLAGAYEQYF.

The gene calls are TRBV7-2 and TRBJ1-2; TRBD1 matches 9 bases. The CDR3 covers 16 residues. J gave up 1 base and V 0 bases, and 3 bases lay outside the gene matches. Per the germline V gene, CDR1 is SGHTA and CDR2 is FQGNSA. The CDR3 DNA follows: TGTGCCAGCAGCTTAGCACAGGGGGCGCGTAACTATGGCTACACCTTC. Its protein is CASSLAQGARNYGYTF. The full variable domain, its missing parts supplied by reference TRBV7-2 and TRBJ1-2, is GAGVSQSPSNKVTEKGKDVELRCDPISGHTALYWYRQSLGQGLEFLIYFQGNSAPDKSGLPSDRFSAERTGGSVSTLTIQRTQQEDSAVYLCASSLAQGARNYGYTFGSGTRLTVV.

The chain has TRBV4-2 and TRBJ1-2, with D possibly being TRBD1 (5 bases). CDR3 length equals 15 residues. The germline gives CDR1 LGHNA, CDR2 YNFKEQ. Trimming pared 0 bases from V and 8 bases from J, leaving 16 bases between. CDR3 coding DNA: TGTGCCAGCAGCCAAGAGGTCCAGGGCGGCTTCGGCTACACCTTC. Protein sequence: CASSQEVQGGFGYTF.

As for this clone: This specimen includes other DNA sequences encoding the same CDR3. The chain couples TRBV6-5 to TRBJ1-3; D ambiguous. Germline lookup yields CDR1 MNHEY and CDR2 SVGAGI. V lost 2 bases to trimming and J lost 0 bases, with 8 bases between them. The CDR3 contains 15 residues. CDR3 residues: CASSYSTSSGNTIYF. CDR3 sequence (DNA): TGTGCCAGCAGTTACAGTACTAGCTCTGGAAACACCATATATTTT.

The V and J genes are TRBV10-3 and TRBJ2-7; possible D gene TRBD2, 5 bases. Trimming shortened V by 5 bases and J by 0 bases, and 17 bases separated the two germline ends. CDR1 and CDR2 from the germline V gene are ENHRY and SYGVKD. The CDR3 sequence is 16 residues long. The CDR3 DNA sequence: TGTGCCATCAGTACCGGACTTATCTACTCCTCCTACGAGCAGTACTTC. The encoded protein is CAISTGLIYSSYEQYF.

This clone was recorded once. The chain combines TRBV6-1 with TRBJ2-4; 7 bases align to TRBD2. J lost 1 base, V lost 1 base, and 10 bases had no gene match. The CDR3 contains 18 residues. The V gene's germline CDR1 is MNHNS and CDR2 SASEGT. DNA for the CDR3: TGTGCCAGCAGTGAAGTGTTGGGAGGGTGGGAGGCCAAAAACATTCAGTACTTC. This gives the protein CASSEVLGGWEAKNIQYF.

This chain uses TRBV27 with TRBJ1-5, with 8 bases aligning to TRBD1. Germline values: CDR1 MNHEY, CDR2 SMNVEV (reference sequence). CDR3 size: 17 residues. V was pared by 6 bases and J by 0 bases, with 10 bases of the junction left unmatched. CDR3 loop: CASSYRGAPISNQPQHF. The CDR3, as DNA: TGTGCCAGCAGCTACAGGGGGGCCCCGATTAGCAATCAGCCCCAGCATTTT.

J is TRBJ2-3 and V is TRBV4-3; 8 nucleotides agree with TRBD1. The V gene end was trimmed by 1 base and the J gene end by 1 base; junction bases not matched to a gene: 4. This CDR3 has 16 amino acids. Germline V gives CDR1 LGHNA, CDR2 YSLEER. Written as DNA, the CDR3 is TGCGCCAGCAGCCAAGTCGTGGGACAGGGCACAGATACGCAGTATTTT. This gives the protein CASSQVVGQGTDTQYF.